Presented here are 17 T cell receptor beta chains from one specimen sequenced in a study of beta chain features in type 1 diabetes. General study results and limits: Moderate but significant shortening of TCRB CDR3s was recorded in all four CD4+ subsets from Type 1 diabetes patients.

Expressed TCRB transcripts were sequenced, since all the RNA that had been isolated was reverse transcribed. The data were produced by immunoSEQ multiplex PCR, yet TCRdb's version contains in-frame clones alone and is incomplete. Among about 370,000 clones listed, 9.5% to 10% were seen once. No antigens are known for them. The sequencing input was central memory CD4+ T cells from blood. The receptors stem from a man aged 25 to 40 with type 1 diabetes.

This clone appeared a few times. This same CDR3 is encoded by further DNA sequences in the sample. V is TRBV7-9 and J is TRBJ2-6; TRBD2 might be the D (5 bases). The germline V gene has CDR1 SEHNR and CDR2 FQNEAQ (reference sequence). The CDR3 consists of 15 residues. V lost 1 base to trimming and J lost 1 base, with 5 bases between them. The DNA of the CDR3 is TGTGCCAGCAGCTTAGGCGGGTCTGGGGCCAACGTCCTGACTTTC. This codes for CASSLGGSGANVLTF.

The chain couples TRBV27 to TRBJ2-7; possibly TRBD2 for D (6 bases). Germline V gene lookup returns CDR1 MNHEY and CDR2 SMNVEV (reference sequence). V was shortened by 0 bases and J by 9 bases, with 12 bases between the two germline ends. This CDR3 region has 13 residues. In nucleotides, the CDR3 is TGTGCCAGCAGTTTATCGGATGGGAGGACGCAGTACTTC. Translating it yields CASSLSDGRTQYF.

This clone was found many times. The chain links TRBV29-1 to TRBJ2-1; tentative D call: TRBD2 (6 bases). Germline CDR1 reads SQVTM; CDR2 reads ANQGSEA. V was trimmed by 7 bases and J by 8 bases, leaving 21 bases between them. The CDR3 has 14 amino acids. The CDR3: CSAGGGKAQDEQFF. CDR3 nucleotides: TGCAGCGCTGGTGGGGGGAAGGCTCAGGATGAGCAGTTCTTC.

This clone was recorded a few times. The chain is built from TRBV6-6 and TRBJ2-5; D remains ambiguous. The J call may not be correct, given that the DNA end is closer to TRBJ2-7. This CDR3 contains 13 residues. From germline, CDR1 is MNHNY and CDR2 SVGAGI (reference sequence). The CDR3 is CASSYSSSYEQYF. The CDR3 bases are TGTGCCAGCAGTTACTCGAGTTCCTACGAGCAGTACTTC.

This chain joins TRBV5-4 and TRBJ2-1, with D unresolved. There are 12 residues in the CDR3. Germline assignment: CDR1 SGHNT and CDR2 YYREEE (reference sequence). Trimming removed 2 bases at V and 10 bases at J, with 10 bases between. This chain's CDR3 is CASSLEPREQFF. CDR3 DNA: TGTGCCAGCAGCTTAGAGCCCCGAGAGCAGTTCTTC.

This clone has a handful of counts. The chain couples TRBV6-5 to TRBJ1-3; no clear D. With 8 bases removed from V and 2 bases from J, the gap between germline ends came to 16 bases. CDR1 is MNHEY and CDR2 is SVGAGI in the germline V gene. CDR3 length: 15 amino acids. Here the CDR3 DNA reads TGTGCCAGCTGCCTGGCTCTCGGGGCTGGAAACACCATATATTTT. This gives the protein CASCLALGAGNTIYF.

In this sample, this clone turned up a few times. The DNA for the CDR3 is TGTGCCAGCAGCCTCGCTAACCCACGACAGGCGGGGAATGAGCAGTTCTTC. This codes for CASSLANPRQAGNEQFF. This sequence joins TRBV7-3 and TRBJ2-1; D is possibly TRBD1 or TRBD2 (6 bases each). The length of the CDR3 is 17 residues. The germline V and J ends were trimmed by 5 bases and 7 bases, with 24 bases remaining between them. Looked up from germline, CDR1 is SGHTA and CDR2 is FQGTGA.

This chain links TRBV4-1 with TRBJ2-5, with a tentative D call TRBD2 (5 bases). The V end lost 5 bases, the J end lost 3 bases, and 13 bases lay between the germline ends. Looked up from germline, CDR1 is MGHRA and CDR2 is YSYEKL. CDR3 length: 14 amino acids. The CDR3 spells CASSTLTGEETQYF. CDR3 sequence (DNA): TGCGCCAGCAGCACCTTAACCGGGGAAGAGACCCAGTACTTC.

The CDR3 loop reads CASSPFNLGHSYEQYF. The CDR3 DNA reads TGTGCCAGCTCACCATTTAACCTGGGCCACTCCTACGAGCAGTACTTC. This chain joins TRBV18 and TRBJ2-7, with D hard to call. The CDR3 has 16 residues. Trimming took off 2 bases at V and 0 bases at J, with 14 bases between the two ends. The germline V gene has CDR1 KGHSH and CDR2 LQKENI.

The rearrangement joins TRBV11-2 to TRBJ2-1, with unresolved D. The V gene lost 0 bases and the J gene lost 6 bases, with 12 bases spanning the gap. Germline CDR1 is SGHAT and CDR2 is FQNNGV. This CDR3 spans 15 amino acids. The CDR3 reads CASSLEGRSINEQFF. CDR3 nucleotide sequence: TGTGCCAGCAGCTTAGAAGGACGAAGTATCAATGAGCAGTTCTTC.

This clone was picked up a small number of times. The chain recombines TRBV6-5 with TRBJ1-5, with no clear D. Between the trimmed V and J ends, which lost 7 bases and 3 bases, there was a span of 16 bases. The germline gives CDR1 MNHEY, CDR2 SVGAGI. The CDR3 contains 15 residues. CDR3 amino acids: CASTNQAGPNQPQHF. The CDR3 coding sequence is TGTGCCAGCACAAACCAGGCGGGCCCCAATCAGCCCCAGCATTTT.

For the CDR3, the DNA is TGCAGCGTTGAAGGGCCGACGACGGGAAACACCATATATTTT. Translating gives CSVEGPTTGNTIYF. The chain couples TRBV29-1 to TRBJ1-3; D not certain. Germline V gene lookup returns CDR1 SQVTM and CDR2 ANQGSEA. The CDR3 contains 14 residues. V gave up 1 base and J gave up 4 bases, with 11 bases separating them.

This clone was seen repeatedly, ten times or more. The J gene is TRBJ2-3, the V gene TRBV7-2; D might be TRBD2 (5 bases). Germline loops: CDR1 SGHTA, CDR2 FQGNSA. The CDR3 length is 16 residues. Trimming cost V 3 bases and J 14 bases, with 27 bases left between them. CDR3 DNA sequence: TGTGCCAGCAGCTTCCCCGCCTCCATAGCTGCGGGTTTGTGGTATTTT. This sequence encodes CASSFPASIAAGLWYF.

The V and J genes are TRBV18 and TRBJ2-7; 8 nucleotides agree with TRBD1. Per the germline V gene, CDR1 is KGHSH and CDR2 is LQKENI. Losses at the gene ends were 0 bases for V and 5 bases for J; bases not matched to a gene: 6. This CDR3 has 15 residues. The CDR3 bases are TGTGCCAGCTCACCACCCCAGGGGGCAATCCACGAGCAGTACTTC. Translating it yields CASSPPQGAIHEQYF.

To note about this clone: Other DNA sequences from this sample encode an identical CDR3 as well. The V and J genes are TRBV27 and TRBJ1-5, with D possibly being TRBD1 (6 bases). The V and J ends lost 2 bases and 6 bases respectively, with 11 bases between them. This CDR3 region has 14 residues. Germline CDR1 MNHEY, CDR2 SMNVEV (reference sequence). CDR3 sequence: CASSLQGGGQPQHF. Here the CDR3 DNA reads TGTGCCAGCAGTTTACAAGGGGGAGGTCAGCCCCAGCATTTT.

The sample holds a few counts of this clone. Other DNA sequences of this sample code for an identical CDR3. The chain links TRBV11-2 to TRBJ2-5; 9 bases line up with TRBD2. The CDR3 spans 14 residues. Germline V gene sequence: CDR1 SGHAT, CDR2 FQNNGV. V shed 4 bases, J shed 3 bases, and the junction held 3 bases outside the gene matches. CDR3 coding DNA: TGTGCCAGCAGCTCCCGCGGGGGGGAAGAGACCCAGTACTTC. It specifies CASSSRGGEETQYF.

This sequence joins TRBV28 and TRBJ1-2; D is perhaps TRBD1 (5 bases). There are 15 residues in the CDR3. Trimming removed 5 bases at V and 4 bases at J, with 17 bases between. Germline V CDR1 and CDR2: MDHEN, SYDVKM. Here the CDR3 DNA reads TGTGCCAGCAGTCCCCCGGGACGGACCGTCTATGGCTACACCTTC. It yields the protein CASSPPGRTVYGYTF.